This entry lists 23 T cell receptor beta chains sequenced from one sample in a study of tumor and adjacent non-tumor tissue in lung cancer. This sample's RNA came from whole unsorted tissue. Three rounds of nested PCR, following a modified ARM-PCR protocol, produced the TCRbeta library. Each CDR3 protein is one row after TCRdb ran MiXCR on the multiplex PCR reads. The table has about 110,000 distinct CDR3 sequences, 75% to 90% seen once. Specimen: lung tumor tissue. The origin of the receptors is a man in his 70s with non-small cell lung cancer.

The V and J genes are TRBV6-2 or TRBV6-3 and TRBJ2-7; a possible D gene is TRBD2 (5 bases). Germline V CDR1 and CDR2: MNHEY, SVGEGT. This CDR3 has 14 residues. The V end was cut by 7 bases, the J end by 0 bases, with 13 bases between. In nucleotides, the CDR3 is TGTGCCAGCATACCCAGTGGGAGCTCCTACGAGCAGTACTTC. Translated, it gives CASIPSGSSYEQYF.

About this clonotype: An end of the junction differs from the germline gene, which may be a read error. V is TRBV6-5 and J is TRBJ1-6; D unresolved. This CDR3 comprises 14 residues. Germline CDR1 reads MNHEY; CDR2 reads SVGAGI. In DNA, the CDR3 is TGTGCCAGGAGTTACAGCTCCTACAATTCACCCCTCCACTTT. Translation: CARSYSSYNSPLHF.

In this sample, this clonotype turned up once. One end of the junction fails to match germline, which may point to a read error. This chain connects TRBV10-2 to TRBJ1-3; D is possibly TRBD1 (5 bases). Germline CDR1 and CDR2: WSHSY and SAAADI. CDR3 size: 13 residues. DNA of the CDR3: TGCGCCAGCAGTTGGGACCCTGGAAACACCACATATTTT. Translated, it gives CASSWDPGNTTYF.

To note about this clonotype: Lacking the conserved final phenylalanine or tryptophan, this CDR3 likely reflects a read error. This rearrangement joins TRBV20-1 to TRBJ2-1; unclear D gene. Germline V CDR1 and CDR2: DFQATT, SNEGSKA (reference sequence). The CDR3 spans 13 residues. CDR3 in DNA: TGCAGTGCTAGCGGACCGTCCTTCAATGAGCAGTTCCTC. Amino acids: CSASGPSFNEQFL.

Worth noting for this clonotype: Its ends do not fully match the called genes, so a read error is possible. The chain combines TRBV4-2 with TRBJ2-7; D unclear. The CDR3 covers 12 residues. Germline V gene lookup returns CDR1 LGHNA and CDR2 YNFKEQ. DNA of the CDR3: TGTGCTAGCAGTCAAGATTGTCAGGAGCAGTACTTC. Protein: CASSQDCQEQYF.

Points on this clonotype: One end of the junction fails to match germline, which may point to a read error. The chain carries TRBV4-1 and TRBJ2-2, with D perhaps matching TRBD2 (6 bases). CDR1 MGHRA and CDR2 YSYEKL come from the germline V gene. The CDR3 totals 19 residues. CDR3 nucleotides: TGCGCCAGCAGCCAACTTTCATTTTGGGCGGGATCAGTCACCCGGGAGCTGTTATTT. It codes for CASSQLSFWAGSVTRELLF.

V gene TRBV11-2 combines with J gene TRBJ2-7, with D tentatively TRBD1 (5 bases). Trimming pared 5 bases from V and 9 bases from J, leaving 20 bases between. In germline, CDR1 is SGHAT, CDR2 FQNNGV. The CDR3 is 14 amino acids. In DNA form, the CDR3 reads TGTGCCAGCAGCCTACAGGCCTCCAGAAGAGGGCAGTACTTC. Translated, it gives CASSLQASRRGQYF.

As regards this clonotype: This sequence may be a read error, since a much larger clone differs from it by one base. The DNA of the CDR3 is TGTGTCAGCAGCCGGGGACCCAATCAGCCCCAGCATTTT. Its protein product is CVSSRGPNQPQHF. The chain combines TRBV7-9 with TRBJ1-5; a possible D gene is TRBD1 (5 bases). The CDR3 is 13 residues long. Germline V gene data show CDR1 as SEHNR and CDR2 as FQNEAQ (reference sequence). Supplemented by reference TRBV7-9 and TRBJ1-5, the full variable domain reads DTGVSQNPRHKITKRGQNVTFRCDPISEHNRLYWYRQTLGQGPEFLTYFQNEAQLEKSRLLSDRFSAERPKGSFSTLEIQRTEQGDSAMYLCVSSRGPNQPQHFGDGTRLSIL.

The CDR3 DNA sequence: TGTGCCAGCAGTCCGTCGAGGAGTTACTATGGCTACACCTTC. It translates to CASSPSRSYYGYTF. The V gene is TRBV7-9, the J gene TRBJ1-2; D remains ambiguous. Germline CDR1 SEHNR, CDR2 FQNEAQ (reference sequence). The CDR3 runs 14 residues. Trimming removed 6 bases at V and 3 bases at J, with 14 bases between.

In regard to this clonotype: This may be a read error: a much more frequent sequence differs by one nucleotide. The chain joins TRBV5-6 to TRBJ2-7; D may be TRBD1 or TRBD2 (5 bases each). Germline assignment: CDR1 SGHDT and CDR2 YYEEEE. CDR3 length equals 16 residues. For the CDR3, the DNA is TGTGCCAGCAGCCCCGCCCCGGGACGGGGCTCCTACGAGGAGTACTTC. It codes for CASSPAPGRGSYEEYF.

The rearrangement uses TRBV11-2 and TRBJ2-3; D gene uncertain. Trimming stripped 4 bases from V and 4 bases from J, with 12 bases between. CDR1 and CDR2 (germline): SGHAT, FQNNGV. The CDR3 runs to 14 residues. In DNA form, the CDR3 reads TGTGCCAGCAGCTCACAGCCACTCTCAGATACGCAGTATTTT. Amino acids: CASSSQPLSDTQYF.

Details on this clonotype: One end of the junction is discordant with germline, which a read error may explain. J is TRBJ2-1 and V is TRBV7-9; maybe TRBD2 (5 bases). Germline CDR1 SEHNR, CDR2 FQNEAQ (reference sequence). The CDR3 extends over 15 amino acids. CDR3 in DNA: TGTACCAGCAGCCCCTCCGAGGGCGGAAACAATGGGCAGTTCTTC. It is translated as CTSSPSEGGNNGQFF.

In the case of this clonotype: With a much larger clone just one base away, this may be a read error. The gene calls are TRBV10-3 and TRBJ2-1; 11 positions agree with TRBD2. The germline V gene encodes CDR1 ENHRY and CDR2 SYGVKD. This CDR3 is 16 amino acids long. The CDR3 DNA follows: TGTTCCATCAGTCCCGGGACTAGCGGAGACTACAATGAGCAGTTCTTC. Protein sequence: CSISPGTSGDYNEQFF.

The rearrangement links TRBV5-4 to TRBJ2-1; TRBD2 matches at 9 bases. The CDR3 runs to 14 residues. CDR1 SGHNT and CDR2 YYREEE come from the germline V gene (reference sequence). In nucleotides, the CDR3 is TGTGCAAACAGCTTGGCGAGCGGGGGGTATGAGCAGTTCTTC. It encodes CANSLASGGYEQFF.

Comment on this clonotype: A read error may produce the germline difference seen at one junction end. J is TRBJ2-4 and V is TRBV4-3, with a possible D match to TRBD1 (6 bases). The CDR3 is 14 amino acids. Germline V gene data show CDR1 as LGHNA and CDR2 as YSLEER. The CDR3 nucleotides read TGCGCCAGCAGCCAGACAGGATCCAAAAACATTCAATACTTC. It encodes CASSQTGSKNIQYF.

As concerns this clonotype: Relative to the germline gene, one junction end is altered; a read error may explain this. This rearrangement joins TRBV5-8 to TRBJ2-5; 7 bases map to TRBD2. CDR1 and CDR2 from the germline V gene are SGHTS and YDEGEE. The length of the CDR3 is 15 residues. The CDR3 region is CARSLVVAGVETQYF. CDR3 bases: TGTGCCAGGAGCTTGGTGGTAGCGGGTGTGGAGACCCAGTACTTC.

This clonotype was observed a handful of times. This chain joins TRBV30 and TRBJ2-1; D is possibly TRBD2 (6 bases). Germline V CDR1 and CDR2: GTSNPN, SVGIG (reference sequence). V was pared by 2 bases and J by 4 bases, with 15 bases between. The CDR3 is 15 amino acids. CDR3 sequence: CAWSFGAGPYNEQFF. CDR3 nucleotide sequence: TGTGCCTGGAGTTTCGGAGCGGGCCCTTACAATGAGCAGTTCTTC.

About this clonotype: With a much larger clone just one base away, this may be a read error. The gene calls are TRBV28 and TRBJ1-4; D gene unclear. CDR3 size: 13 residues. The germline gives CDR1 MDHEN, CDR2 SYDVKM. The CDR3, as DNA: TGTGCCAGCCACCGTGGGTATAATGAAAAACTGTTGTTT. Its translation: CASHRGYNEKLLF.

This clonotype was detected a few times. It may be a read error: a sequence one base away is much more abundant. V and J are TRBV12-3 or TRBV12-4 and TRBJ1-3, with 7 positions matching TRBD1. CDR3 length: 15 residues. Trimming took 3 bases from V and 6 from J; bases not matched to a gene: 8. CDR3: CASSFADRVVNTIYF. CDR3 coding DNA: TGTGCCAGCAGTTTCGCCGACAGGGTTGTAAACACCATATATTTT.

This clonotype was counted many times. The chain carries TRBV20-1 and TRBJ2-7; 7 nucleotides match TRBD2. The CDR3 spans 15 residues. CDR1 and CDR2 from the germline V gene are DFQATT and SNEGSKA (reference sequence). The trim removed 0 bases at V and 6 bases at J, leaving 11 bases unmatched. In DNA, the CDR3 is TGCAGTGCTAGAGATTATGGGAGCGGGGTAGGCGAGCAGTACTTC. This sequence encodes CSARDYGSGVGEQYF.

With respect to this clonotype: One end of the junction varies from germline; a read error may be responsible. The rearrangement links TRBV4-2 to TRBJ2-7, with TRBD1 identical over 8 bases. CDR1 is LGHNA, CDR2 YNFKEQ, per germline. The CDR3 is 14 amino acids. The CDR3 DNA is TGTGCCAGTAGCCAAGGACAGGGTCTCTACGAGCAAAACTTC. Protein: CASSQGQGLYEQNF.

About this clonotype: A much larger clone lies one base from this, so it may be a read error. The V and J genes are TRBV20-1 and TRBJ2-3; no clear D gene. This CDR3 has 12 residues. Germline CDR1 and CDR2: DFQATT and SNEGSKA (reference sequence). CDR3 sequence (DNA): TGCAATGCTAGAGCATCGACAGATACGCAGTATTTT. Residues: CNARASTDTQYF.

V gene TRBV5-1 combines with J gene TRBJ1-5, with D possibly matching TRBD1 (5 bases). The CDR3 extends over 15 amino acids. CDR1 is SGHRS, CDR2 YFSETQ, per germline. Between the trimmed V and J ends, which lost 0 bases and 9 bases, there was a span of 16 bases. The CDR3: CASSLGVGGGRPQHF. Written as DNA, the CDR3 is TGCGCCAGCAGCTTGGGAGTGGGGGGAGGCCGGCCCCAGCATTTT.